This T cell receptor beta chain was identified in a study of identical twins. TCRdb used MiXCR to reprocess the 5' RACE reads, holding one entry per CDR3 protein. The sample lists 130,000 to 150,000 distinct CDR3 sequences; roughly 3.5% were seen once. Notes on this clonotype: Its antigen is currently unknown.

Points from the study as a whole: Reduced insertions were recorded for abundant cord blood beta clonotypes, with no such pattern in memory repertoires.

The receptor's source is a man aged 18 to 29 in good health. Sequenced material: memory T cells sorted from blood.

The CDR3 is CASSESKYEQYV. In DNA, the CDR3 is TGTGCCAGCAGCGAATCTAAATACGAGCAGTACGTC. The chain has TRBV7-9 and TRBJ2-7; D is unclear. This CDR3 is built from 12 residues. The V and J ends lost 5 bases and 4 bases respectively, with 9 bases between them. Germline lookup yields CDR1 SEHNR and CDR2 FQNEAQ (reference sequence).